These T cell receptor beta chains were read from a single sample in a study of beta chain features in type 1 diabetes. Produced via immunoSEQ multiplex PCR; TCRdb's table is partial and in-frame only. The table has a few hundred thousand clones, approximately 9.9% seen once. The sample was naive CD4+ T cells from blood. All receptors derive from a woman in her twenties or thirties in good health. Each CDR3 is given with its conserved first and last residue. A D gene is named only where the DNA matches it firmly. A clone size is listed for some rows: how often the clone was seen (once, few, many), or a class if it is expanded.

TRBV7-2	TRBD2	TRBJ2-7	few	TGTGCCAGCAGCCAAACCCGGGGGGGGCAAACCGAGCAGTACTTC	CASSQTRGGQTEQYF
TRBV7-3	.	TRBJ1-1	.	TGTGCCAGCAGCTCGTCCGCCGCGAGGTCGAACACTGAAGCTTTCTTT	CASSSSAARSNTEAFF
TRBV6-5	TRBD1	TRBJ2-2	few	TGTGCCAGCAAGTATACAGGGGAAGGGACCGGGGAGCTGTTTTTT	CASKYTGEGTGELFF
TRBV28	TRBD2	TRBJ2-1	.	TGTGCCAGCAGTTTAGGCGGGAGTGGATACAATGAGCAGTTCTTC	CASSLGGSGYNEQFF
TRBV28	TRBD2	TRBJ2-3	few	TGTGCCAGCAGTTTATATTTAGCGGGGGGCACAGATACGCAGTATTTT	CASSLYLAGGTDTQYF
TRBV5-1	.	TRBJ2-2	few	TGCGCCAGCAGGTTCGTCCGAGTGAACACCGGGGAGCTGTTTTTT	CASRFVRVNTGELFF
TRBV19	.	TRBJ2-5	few	TGTGCCAGTAGTCGGCGGCCTTTGGGAGAGACCCAGTACTTC	CASSRRPLGETQYF
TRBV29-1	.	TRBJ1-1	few	TGCAGCGTTCCCCCCAGGACAAACACTGAAGCTTTCTTT	CSVPPRTNTEAFF
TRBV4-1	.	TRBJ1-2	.	TGCGCCAGCAGCCAAGCCGGCTCTCAAGGGGGGGTATACGGCTACACCTTC	CASSQAGSQGGVYGYTF
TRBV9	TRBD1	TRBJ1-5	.	TGTGCCAGCAGCTTGGGACAGGGAGGGCCTCAGCCCCAGCATTTT	CASSLGQGGPQPQHF
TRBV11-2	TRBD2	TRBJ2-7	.	TGTGCCAGCAGCCCCGGGAGGGGCAACGAGCAGTACTTC	CASSPGRGNEQYF
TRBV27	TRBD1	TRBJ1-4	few	TGTGCCAGCAGTTCCGACCAGACAGGGATTGAAAAACTGTTTTTT	CASSSDQTGIEKLFF
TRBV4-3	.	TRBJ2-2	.	TGCGCCAGCAGCCAAAATCGGGGGTCCAACACCGGGGAGCTGTTTTTT	CASSQNRGSNTGELFF
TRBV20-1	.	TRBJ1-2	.	TGCAGTGCACTTTATAACTATGGCTACACCTTC	CSALYNYGYTF
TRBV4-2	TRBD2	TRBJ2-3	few	TGTGCCAGCAGCCAAGAAAGACTAGCGGGAGGGGTCACAGATACGCAGTATTTT	CASSQERLAGGVTDTQYF
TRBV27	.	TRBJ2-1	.	TGTGCCAGCAGACCCGCAGGGGACCTAAGGAATGAGCAGTTCTTC	CASRPAGDLRNEQFF
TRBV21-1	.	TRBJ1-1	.	TGTGCCAGCAGCAAAGGAGGGACAGGGAATACTGAAGCTTTCTTT	CASSKGGTGNTEAFF
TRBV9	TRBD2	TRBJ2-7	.	TGTGCCAGCAGCGTTGCCGGGACTAGCGGGAGGGCCGAGCAGTACTTC	CASSVAGTSGRAEQYF
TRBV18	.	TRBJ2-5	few	TGTGCCAGCTCACCACGCAACAGGGATCAAGAGACCCAGTACTTC	CASSPRNRDQETQYF
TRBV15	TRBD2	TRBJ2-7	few	TGTGCCACCAGCAGAACTAGCGGGAGTTTTTACGAGCAGTACTTC	CATSRTSGSFYEQYF
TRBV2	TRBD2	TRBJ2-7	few	TGTGCCAGCAGCGAGGGACTAGCGGGAGTGTACTTC	CASSEGLAGVYF
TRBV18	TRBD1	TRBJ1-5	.	TGTGCCAGCTCACCAGGGACAGCAGAGACCAATCAGCCCCAGCATTTT	CASSPGTAETNQPQHF
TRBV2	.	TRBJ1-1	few	TGTGCCAGCAGTGTTCAAGGGAGAACTGAAGCTTTCTTT	CASSVQGRTEAFF
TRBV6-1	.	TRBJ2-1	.	TGTGCCAGCAGTGAGTCCCTCGGGGACTACAATGAGCAGTTCTTC	CASSESLGDYNEQFF
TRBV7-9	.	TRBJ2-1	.	TGTGCCAGCAGCTTACGATCCGCGACAGTAGGTCTGTTCTTC	CASSLRSATVGLFF
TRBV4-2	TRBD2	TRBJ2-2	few	TGTGCCAGCAGCCAACCTAGCGGGAGCGTTACCGGGGAGCTGTTTTTT	CASSQPSGSVTGELFF
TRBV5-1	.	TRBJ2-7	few	TGCGCCAGCAGCTTGTATGATAGCGGAAGCGAGCAGTACTTC	CASSLYDSGSEQYF
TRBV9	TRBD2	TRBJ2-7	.	TGTGCCAGCAGCGTAGGGAGGACTAGCGGGAGGCTCTACGAGCAGTACTTC	CASSVGRTSGRLYEQYF
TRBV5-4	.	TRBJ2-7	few	TGTGCCAGCAGCTTATCTAGCGAGTACTCCTACGAGCAGTACTTC	CASSLSSEYSYEQYF
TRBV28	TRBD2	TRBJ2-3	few	TGTGCCAGCAGTCTCCCGCAAAGCGGGCGGGGGACAGATACGCAGTATTTT	CASSLPQSGRGTDTQYF
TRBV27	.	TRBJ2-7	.	TGTGCCAGCAGTTTCGTCGGGTTGGAGCAGTACTTC	CASSFVGLEQYF
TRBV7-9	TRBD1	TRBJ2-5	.	TGTGCCAGCAGCTTAGAACAGGGGGCGAGTGGGACCCAGTACTTC	CASSLEQGASGTQYF
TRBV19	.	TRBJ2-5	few	TGTGCCAGTAGTATAGAGGCCCCCGGGGAAGAGACCCAGTACTTC	CASSIEAPGEETQYF
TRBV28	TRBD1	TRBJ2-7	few	TGTGCCAGCAGTCTTCCGGGACAGGGGAAGTACGAGCAGTACTTC	CASSLPGQGKYEQYF
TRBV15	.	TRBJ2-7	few	TGTGCCACCAGCAGAGATATCACGGGAGAGAACAACTTC	CATSRDITGENNF
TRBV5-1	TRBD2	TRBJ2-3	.	TGCGCCAGCAGCGACCTACTAGCGGGAGTTGAAACAGATACGCAGTATTTT	CASSDLLAGVETDTQYF
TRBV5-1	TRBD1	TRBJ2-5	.	TGCGCCAGCAGCCAAGGGACAGACAAACAAGAGACCCAGTACTTC	CASSQGTDKQETQYF
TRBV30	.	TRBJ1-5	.	TGTGCCTGGAGTACAGGTTCGGTCGCGTGGCCCCAGCATTTT	CAWSTGSVAWPQHF
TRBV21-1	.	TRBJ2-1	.	TGTGCCAGCAGGTCGAGGGATGAGCAGTTCTTC	CASRSRDEQFF
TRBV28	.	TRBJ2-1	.	TGTGCCAGCCTAGCCGATCTCACATCCCGGGGGCAGTTCTTC	CASLADLTSRGQFF
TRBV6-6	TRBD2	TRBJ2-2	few	TGTGCCAGCAGTTCTACTAGCGTCACCGGGGAGCTGTTTTTT	CASSSTSVTGELFF
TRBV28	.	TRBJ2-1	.	TGTGCCAGCAGTTTATCTCGTTATCGTTCTGATGAGCAGTTCTTC	CASSLSRYRSDEQFF